These 18 T cell receptor beta chains share one sample of origin, sequenced in a study of a mutant IDH1 vaccine in newly diagnosed glioma. Antigens for these TCRs are unknown. The method was immunoSEQ multiplex PCR; TCRdb's version includes in-frame clones alone and lacks a portion of them. The table lists roughly 51,000 clones, around 80% of them singletons. Time point defined: week 5, during vaccination. Each dose of the vaccine consisted of 300 ug of mutant IDH1 20-mer peptide, with topical imiquimod. The material sequenced was PBMCs, taken from a glioma patient whose treatment included an IDH1 peptide vaccine. These receptors were collected from a man aged 25 to 45 with glioma.

V usage is TRBV10-1 and J usage is TRBJ2-1; 9 bases align to TRBD2. This CDR3 is built from 15 residues. Germline CDR1 reads WNHNN; CDR2 reads SYGVQD (reference sequence). J lost 8 bases, V lost 6 bases, and 11 bases had no gene match. CDR3 in DNA: TGCGCCAGCAGCGATACCGGGACTAGCAGCGATGAGCAGTTCTTC. Amino acids: CASSDTGTSSDEQFF.

The genes are TRBV7-9 and TRBJ2-2, with 10 positions matching TRBD2. V gave up 4 bases and J gave up 4 bases; unmatched junction bases: 12. The CDR3 loop spans 18 amino acids. Germline values: CDR1 SEHNR, CDR2 FQNEAQ (reference sequence). The CDR3 protein is CASSSPSAGGRGTGELFF. CDR3 bases: TGTGCCAGCAGCTCCCCCTCAGCGGGGGGGCGTGGCACCGGGGAGCTGTTTTTT.

The V and J genes are TRBV6-5 and TRBJ2-7, with unresolved D. Trimming removed 6 bases at V and 0 bases at J, with 6 bases between. The CDR3 loop spans 12 amino acids. The germline V gene encodes CDR1 MNHEY and CDR2 SVGAGI. CDR3 region: CASSHDSYEQYF. The DNA for the CDR3 is TGTGCCAGCAGCCACGACTCCTACGAGCAGTACTTC.

The chain recombines TRBV10-3 with TRBJ1-5; 7 bases fit TRBD1. The ends lost 6 bases at V and 4 bases at J; junction bases unmatched: 3. This CDR3 contains 13 residues. Germline-derived CDR1 and CDR2 are ENHRY and SYGVKD. The CDR3: CAISDRDNQPQHF. DNA for the CDR3: TGTGCCATCAGCGACAGGGATAATCAGCCCCAGCATTTT.

The genes are TRBV29-1 and TRBJ2-7; TRBD2 matches 15 bases. The J segment lost 4 bases and the V segment lost 0 bases, leaving 13 bases of the junction unmatched. Germline CDR1 is SQVTM and CDR2 is ANQGSEA. The CDR3 loop spans 19 amino acids. The CDR3 reads CSVEDTTGTSGGPAYEQYF. CDR3 coding DNA: TGCAGCGTTGAAGACACCACCGGGACTAGCGGGGGGCCCGCGTACGAGCAGTACTTC.

This chain connects TRBV5-1 to TRBJ2-7; 10 positions agree with TRBD2. Germline assignment: CDR1 SGHRS and CDR2 YFSETQ. There are 15 residues in the CDR3. After removal of 3 bases from V and 0 bases from J, the junction contained 3 bases not matched to a gene. The CDR3 protein is CASSSRTSGSYEQYF. In DNA form, the CDR3 reads TGCGCCAGCAGCTCCAGGACTAGCGGCTCCTACGAGCAGTACTTC.

Note on this clone: A junction end diverges from the germline sequence, so it may reflect a read error. The rearrangement links TRBV10-1 to TRBJ2-7, with 9 bases that match TRBD1. The CDR3 spans 9 residues. Germline CDR1 reads WNHNN; CDR2 reads SYGVQD (reference sequence). CDR3 region: CASSRDRVF. CDR3 sequence (DNA): TGCGCCAGCAGTCGGGACAGGGTCTTC.

The V and J genes are TRBV27 and TRBJ1-1, with D possibly matching TRBD1 (5 bases). Trimming pared 7 bases from V and 4 bases from J, leaving 19 bases between. CDR3 length equals 15 residues. Per germline, CDR1 MNHEY and CDR2 SMNVEV (reference sequence). Here the CDR3 DNA reads TGTGCCAGCACTCCTGAGGAGGGGATCGGCACTGAAGCTTTCTTT. As protein: CASTPEEGIGTEAFF.

The CDR3 loop is CASSPGAARGGTQYF. In DNA, the CDR3 is TGCGCCAGCAGTCCCGGGGCAGCCCGAGGTGGGACCCAGTACTTC. The rearrangement links TRBV4-1 to TRBJ2-5; the D gene could be TRBD1 or TRBD2 (5 bases each). CDR1 MGHRA and CDR2 YSYEKL come from the germline V gene. CDR3 size: 15 residues. The V end lost 6 bases, the J end lost 7 bases, and 21 bases lay between the germline ends.

The count of this clone is one. V is TRBV5-6 and J is TRBJ1-5, with 8 bases matching TRBD1. V shed 1 base and J 0 bases; nucleotides not matched to a gene: 9. CDR3 length: 18 amino acids. Germline loops: CDR1 SGHDT, CDR2 YYEEEE. The CDR3 loop is CASSLYGRGRGSNQPQHF. The CDR3, as DNA: TGTGCCAGCAGCTTGTACGGCAGGGGGCGCGGTAGCAATCAGCCCCAGCATTTT.

The chain couples TRBV27 to TRBJ2-3, with 8 bases matching TRBD1. J lost 2 bases, V lost 3 bases, and 4 bases had no gene match. This CDR3 spans 15 amino acids. The germline V gene has CDR1 MNHEY and CDR2 SMNVEV (reference sequence). The CDR3 DNA reads as TGTGCCAGCAGTTTCGGGACAGGATACACAGATACGCAGTATTTT. The encoded protein is CASSFGTGYTDTQYF.

CDR3 amino acids: CASSRGQGGSEETQYF. In DNA form, the CDR3 reads TGCGCCAGCAGCCGTGGACAGGGGGGGTCGGAAGAGACCCAGTACTTC. The chain combines TRBV4-1 with TRBJ2-5; 10 bases line up with TRBD1. Germline V gene sequence: CDR1 MGHRA, CDR2 YSYEKL. Losses at the gene ends were 4 bases for V and 3 bases for J; bases not matched to a gene: 8. The CDR3 runs to 16 residues.

This chain uses TRBV2 with TRBJ1-6; perhaps TRBD1 as D (6 bases). Per germline, CDR1 SNHLY and CDR2 FYNNEI. CDR3 length equals 14 residues. The V end was cut by 7 bases, the J end by 8 bases, with 15 bases between. The CDR3: CASKSGAGYSPLHF. The CDR3 nucleotides read TGTGCCAGCAAATCGGGGGCGGGTTATTCACCCCTCCACTTT.

The V and J genes are TRBV5-4 and TRBJ2-1; the D gene is possibly TRBD2 (7 bases). The CDR3 contains 15 residues. Trimming removed 4 bases at V and 3 bases at J, with 14 bases between. From germline, CDR1 is SGHNT and CDR2 YYREEE (reference sequence). The chain's CDR3 is CASSAEGGLYNEQFF. For the CDR3, the DNA is TGTGCCAGCAGCGCGGAGGGGGGGCTCTACAATGAGCAGTTCTTC.

V gene TRBV7-8 combines with J gene TRBJ2-1, with TRBD1 matching 9 bases. Germline V gene data show CDR1 as SGHVS and CDR2 as FQNEAQ. With 5 bases clipped from V and 7 bases from J, the junction kept 3 bases outside the gene matches. There are 13 residues in the CDR3. The chain's CDR3 is CASSTTGGNEQFF. DNA of the CDR3: TGTGCCAGCAGCACGACAGGGGGGAATGAGCAGTTCTTC.

V and J are TRBV5-1 and TRBJ2-3; 7 bases are a match to TRBD1. Germline loops: CDR1 SGHRS, CDR2 YFSETQ. CDR3 size: 14 residues. V gave up 5 bases and J gave up 4 bases; unmatched junction bases: 7. The CDR3 coding sequence is TGCGCCAGCAGGGACACAGGGGCGGCAGATACGCAGTATTTT. Amino acids: CASRDTGAADTQYF.

The chain links TRBV5-1 to TRBJ2-1; 9 bases align to TRBD2. The CDR3 covers 16 residues. V lost 5 bases to trimming and J lost 0 bases; unmatched junction nucleotides: 6. Germline V gives CDR1 SGHRS, CDR2 YFSETQ. The DNA for the CDR3 is TGCGCCAGCAGGGAAACTAGCGGGCTCTCCTACAATGAGCAGTTCTTC. It is translated as CASRETSGLSYNEQFF.

The V and J genes are TRBV4-1 and TRBJ1-2, with D unclear. The CDR3 contains 17 residues. Germline V gives CDR1 MGHRA, CDR2 YSYEKL. V was trimmed by 0 bases and J by 5 bases, leaving 19 bases between them. The CDR3 region is CASSQDRTIAGLYGYTF. Written as DNA, the CDR3 is TGCGCCAGCAGCCAAGATCGGACCATCGCAGGCTTATATGGCTACACCTTC.